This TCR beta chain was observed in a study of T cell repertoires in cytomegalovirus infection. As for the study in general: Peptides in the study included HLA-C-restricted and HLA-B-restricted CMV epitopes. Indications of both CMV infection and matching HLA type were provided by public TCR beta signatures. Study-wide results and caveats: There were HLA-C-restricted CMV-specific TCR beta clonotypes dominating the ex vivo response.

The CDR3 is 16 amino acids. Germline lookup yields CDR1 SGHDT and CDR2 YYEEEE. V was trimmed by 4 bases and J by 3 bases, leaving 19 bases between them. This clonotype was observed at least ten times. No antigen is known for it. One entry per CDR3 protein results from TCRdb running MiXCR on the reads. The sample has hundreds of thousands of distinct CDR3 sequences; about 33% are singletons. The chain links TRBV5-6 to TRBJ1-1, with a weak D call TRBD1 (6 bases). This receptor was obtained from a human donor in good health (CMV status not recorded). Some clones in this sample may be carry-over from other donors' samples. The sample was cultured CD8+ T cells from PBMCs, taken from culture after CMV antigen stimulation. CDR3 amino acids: CASSNAYREDDTEAFF. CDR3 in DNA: TGTGCCAGCAGCAATGCCTACAGGGAGGACGACACTGAAGCTTTCTTT.